The 2 T cell receptor beta chains given below trace back to one sample, sequenced in a study of shared clonotypes between healthy human individuals. The naive CD8 population came from CD45RO-negative cells selected for CCR7, without terminally differentiated effector memory CD45RA+ cells. Only in-frame clones appear in the TCRdb table, and some are missing; sequencing was by immunoSEQ multiplex PCR. This table has millions of clones, roughly 94% appearing once. Sequencing input: naive CD8+ T cells sorted from blood. The receptors stem from a man aged 18 to 35 in good health.

The chain combines TRBV9 with TRBJ2-7; the match to TRBD1 covers 8 bases. V gave up 1 base and J gave up 3 bases; unmatched junction bases: 15. The CDR3 consists of 18 residues. The V gene's germline CDR1 is SGDLS and CDR2 YYNGEE. The CDR3 here is CASSVNPQLGQESYEQYF. The CDR3 nucleotides read TGTGCCAGCAGCGTAAATCCCCAGTTGGGACAGGAGAGCTACGAGCAGTACTTC. The full variable domain, completed using reference TRBV9 and TRBJ2-7, is DSGVTQTPKHLITATGQRVTLRCSPRSGDLSVYWYQQSLDQGLQFLIQYYNGEERAKGNILERFSAQQFPDLHSELNLSSLELGDSALYFCASSVNPQLGQESYEQYFGPGTRLTVT.

The chain's CDR3 is CASSEGYSGQGLETQYF. The DNA of the CDR3 is TGTGCCAGCAGTGAAGGGTATTCAGGACAGGGGTTGGAGACCCAGTACTTC. This chain connects TRBV2 to TRBJ2-5; 9 nucleotides match TRBD1. The CDR3 extends over 17 amino acids. Trimming took 1 base from V and 5 from J; bases not matched to a gene: 11. The germline gives CDR1 SNHLY, CDR2 FYNNEI.